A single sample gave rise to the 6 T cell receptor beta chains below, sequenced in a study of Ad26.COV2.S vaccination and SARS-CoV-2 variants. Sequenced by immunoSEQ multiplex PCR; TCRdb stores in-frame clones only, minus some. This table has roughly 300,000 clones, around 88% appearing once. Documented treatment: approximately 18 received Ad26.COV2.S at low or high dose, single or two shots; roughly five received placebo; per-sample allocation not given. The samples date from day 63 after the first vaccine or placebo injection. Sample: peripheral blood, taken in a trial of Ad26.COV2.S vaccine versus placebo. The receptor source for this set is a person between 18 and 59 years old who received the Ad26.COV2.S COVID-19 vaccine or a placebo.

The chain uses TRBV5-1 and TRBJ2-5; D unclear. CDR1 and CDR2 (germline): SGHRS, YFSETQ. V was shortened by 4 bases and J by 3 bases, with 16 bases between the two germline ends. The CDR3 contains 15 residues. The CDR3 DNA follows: TGCGCCAGCAGCGCCGCCCGGGCACTAAAAGAGACCCAGTACTTC. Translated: CASSAARALKETQYF.

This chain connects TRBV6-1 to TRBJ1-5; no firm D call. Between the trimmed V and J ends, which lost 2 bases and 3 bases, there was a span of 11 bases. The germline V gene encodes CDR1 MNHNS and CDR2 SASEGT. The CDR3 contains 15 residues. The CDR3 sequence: CASSEYGGYNQPQHF. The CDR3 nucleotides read TGTGCCAGCAGTGAATATGGCGGATACAATCAGCCCCAGCATTTT.

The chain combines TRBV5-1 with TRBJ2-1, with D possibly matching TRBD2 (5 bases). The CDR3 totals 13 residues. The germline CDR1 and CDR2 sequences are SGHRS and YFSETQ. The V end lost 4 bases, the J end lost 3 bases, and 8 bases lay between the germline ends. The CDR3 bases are TGCGCCAGCAGCGGGAGTCTCTACAATGAGCAGTTCTTC. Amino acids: CASSGSLYNEQFF.

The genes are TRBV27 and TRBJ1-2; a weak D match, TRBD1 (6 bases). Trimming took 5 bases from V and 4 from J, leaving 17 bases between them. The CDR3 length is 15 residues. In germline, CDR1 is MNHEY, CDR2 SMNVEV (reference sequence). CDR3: CASSLNSGHLYGYTF. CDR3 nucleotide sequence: TGTGCCAGCAGTCTAAACTCGGGACATCTCTATGGCTACACCTTC.

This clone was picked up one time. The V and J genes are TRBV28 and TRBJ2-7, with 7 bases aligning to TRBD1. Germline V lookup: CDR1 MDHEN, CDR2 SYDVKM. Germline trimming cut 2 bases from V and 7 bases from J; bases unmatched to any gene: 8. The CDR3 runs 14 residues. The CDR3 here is CASSLGDRVGEQYF. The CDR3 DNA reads TGTGCCAGCAGTTTAGGAGACAGGGTAGGAGAGCAGTACTTC.

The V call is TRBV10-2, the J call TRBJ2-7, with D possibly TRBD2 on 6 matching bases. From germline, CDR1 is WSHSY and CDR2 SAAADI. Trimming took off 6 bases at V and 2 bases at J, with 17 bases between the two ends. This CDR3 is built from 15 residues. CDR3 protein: CASRTSKSYTYEQYF. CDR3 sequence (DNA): TGCGCCAGCAGAACTAGCAAAAGCTATACCTACGAGCAGTACTTC.